These 15 T cell receptor beta chains share one sample of origin, sequenced in a study of post-analysis software for immune sequencing data. Regarding the study as a whole: TRBV segments more frequent in patients than in controls numbered about five and included TRBV5-6, TRBV5-1 and TRBV20-1.

Unique molecular identifiers were present in the TCR beta cDNA libraries. TCRdb analysed the PCR reads with MiXCR anew, one entry per CDR3 protein. The sample shows fewer than 550,000 distinct CDR3 sequences, less than 40% of them seen only once. These TCRs are of unknown antigen specificity. Sequencing was carried out using blood. All receptors derive from a girl aged 2 to 17 with multiple sclerosis.

This clonotype has only a few counts. This sequence joins TRBV7-9 and TRBJ2-5, with D unclear. The closer fit of TRBJ2-7 to the DNA end suggests the J call may be wrong. The CDR3 is 14 residues long. Germline CDR1 and CDR2: SEHNR and FQNEAQ (reference sequence). The DNA of the CDR3 is TGTGCCAGCAGCTTCACGGCGGACTCCTACGAGCAGTACTTC. This sequence encodes CASSFTADSYEQYF.

The genes are TRBV6-1 and TRBJ2-3, with 11 bases matching TRBD2. J gave up 4 bases and V 3 bases, and 6 bases lay outside the gene matches. The CDR3 spans 16 residues. Germline V gene lookup returns CDR1 MNHNS and CDR2 SASEGT. The CDR3 DNA follows: TGTGCCAGCAGTGATGTAGCGGGGGGGCTCGCAGATACGCAGTATTTT. Protein product: CASSDVAGGLADTQYF.

The chain joins TRBV7-9 to TRBJ2-7; 7 bases align to TRBD1. Looked up from germline, CDR1 is SEHNR and CDR2 is FQNEAQ (reference sequence). The ends lost 5 bases at V and 1 base at J; junction bases unmatched: 8. CDR3 size: 15 residues. The DNA of the CDR3 is TGTGCCAGCAGCCCCGGGACAGTCCCATCCTACGAGCAGTACTTC. Protein product: CASSPGTVPSYEQYF.

This clonotype turned up a few times. This chain connects TRBV5-1 to TRBJ1-6, with D tentatively TRBD1 (5 bases). There are 15 residues in the CDR3. In germline, CDR1 is SGHRS, CDR2 YFSETQ. V shed 4 bases and J shed 8 bases, with 16 bases lying between them. The CDR3 nucleotides are TGCGCCAGCAGCCCTTTTGGGGCACCGGATTCACCCCTCCACTTT. Amino acids: CASSPFGAPDSPLHF.

In its sample, this clonotype was seen a few times. The rearrangement uses TRBV15 and TRBJ1-1; D is uncertain. The V and J ends lost 5 bases and 0 bases respectively, with 13 bases between them. The CDR3 covers 15 residues. Germline V gene lookup returns CDR1 LNHNV and CDR2 YYDKDF (reference sequence). The CDR3 DNA is TGTGCCACCAGCCCTGGGCCTCGGCTGAACACTGAAGCTTTCTTT. The encoded protein is CATSPGPRLNTEAFF. The variable domain in full, completed from reference TRBV15 and TRBJ1-1, reads DAMVIQNPRYQVTQFGKPVTLSCSQTLNHNVMYWYQQKSSQAPKLLFHYYDKDFNNEADTPDNFQSRRPNTSFCFLDIRSPGLGDTAMYLCATSPGPRLNTEAFFGQGTRLTVV.

The V and J genes are TRBV28 and TRBJ2-5; a possible D gene is TRBD2 (6 bases). The germline CDR1 and CDR2 sequences are MDHEN and SYDVKM. The CDR3 sequence is 16 residues long. V was clipped by 8 bases and J by 4 bases, with 23 bases between them. The CDR3 protein is CASGSPGTPPPETQYF. In DNA, the CDR3 is TGTGCCAGCGGTTCCCCCGGGACTCCGCCCCCAGAGACCCAGTACTTC. The variable domain in full, completed from reference TRBV28 and TRBJ2-5, reads DVKVTQSSRYLVKRTGEKVFLECVQDMDHENMFWYRQDPGLGLRLIYFSYDVKMKEKGDIPEGYSVSREKKERFSLILESASTNQTSMYLCASGSPGTPPPETQYFGPGTRLLVL.

CDR3 sequence reads: CASSPRSGYEQYF. The DNA for the CDR3 is TGTGCCAGCAGCCCCCGGTCGGGCTACGAGCAGTACTTC. This sequence joins TRBV4-2 and TRBJ2-7; D remains unclear. Germline CDR1 reads LGHNA; CDR2 reads YNFKEQ. Trimming removed 4 bases at V and 3 bases at J, with 10 bases between. This CDR3 has 13 residues.

This chain joins TRBV4-1 and TRBJ1-2; unclear D gene. The CDR3 is 14 amino acids. The germline V and J ends were trimmed by 0 bases and 8 bases, with 13 bases remaining between them. The germline CDR1 and CDR2 sequences are MGHRA and YSYEKL. The CDR3 is CASSQEGRGKGYTF. The CDR3 DNA reads TGCGCCAGCAGCCAAGAAGGGCGGGGAAAGGGCTACACCTTC.

The chain recombines TRBV5-1 with TRBJ1-2; D unclear. CDR3 size: 14 residues. Trimming took 1 base from V and 4 from J, leaving 11 bases between them. Germline CDR1 SGHRS, CDR2 YFSETQ. DNA of the CDR3: TGCGCCAGCAGCTTGCATAGACAATCCTATGGCTACACCTTC. It yields the protein CASSLHRQSYGYTF.

This clonotype was seen a few times. The J gene is TRBJ2-4, the V gene TRBV7-6, with a possible D match to TRBD1 (6 bases). V was cut by 1 base and J by 13 bases, with 23 bases left in between. The germline CDR1 and CDR2 sequences are SGHVS and FNYEAQ. This CDR3 has 16 residues. The CDR3 sequence: CASSLVQGSSSGEQYF. In DNA, the CDR3 is TGTGCCAGCAGCTTAGTACAGGGAAGTTCTTCCGGGGAGCAGTACTTC.

The chain joins TRBV5-1 to TRBJ2-7; D may be TRBD1 (6 bases). Germline CDR1 and CDR2: SGHRS and YFSETQ. V dropped 6 bases and J dropped 3 bases, with 7 bases sitting between them. The CDR3 runs 11 residues. The CDR3 region is CASKQGYEQYF. The CDR3 nucleotides read TGCGCCAGCAAACAGGGCTACGAGCAGTACTTC.

V is TRBV3-1 and J is TRBJ2-5; D gene unclear. The tail of the sequence fits TRBJ2-4 better, so the J call may be wrong. This CDR3 region has 14 residues. Germline CDR1 and CDR2: LGHDT and YNNKEL (reference sequence). The CDR3: CASSLTTTKNIQYF. Written as DNA, the CDR3 is TGTGCCAGCAGCCTGACCACCACTAAAAACATTCAGTACTTC.

CDR3 in amino acids: CASSQGLAGIEQFF. In DNA form, the CDR3 reads TGCGCCAGCAGCCAAGGACTAGCGGGGATTGAGCAGTTCTTC. The genes are TRBV4-1 and TRBJ2-1, with 11 bases that match TRBD2. The CDR3 has 14 residues. J was trimmed by 9 bases and V by 1 base; bases with no gene match: 2. CDR1 MGHRA and CDR2 YSYEKL come from the germline V gene.

This clonotype was detected a few times. DNA for the CDR3: TGTGCCAGCAGCTCCCTGAGGACAGGCAGGGGGGGTGAGCAGTTCTTC. As protein: CASSSLRTGRGGEQFF. The rearrangement joins TRBV11-2 to TRBJ2-1, with D perhaps matching TRBD1 or TRBD2 (7 bases each). The V gene lost 4 bases and the J gene lost 9 bases, with 22 bases spanning the gap. This CDR3 comprises 16 residues. CDR1 is SGHAT and CDR2 is FQNNGV in the germline V gene.

About this clonotype itself: Relative to the germline gene, one junction end is altered; a read error may explain this. The CDR3 nucleotides read TGTACCAGCAGCGTCGATCCCGACTCTAGCGGCTCCTACGAGCAGTACTTC. It specifies CTSSVDPDSSGSYEQYF. The V gene is TRBV9, the J gene TRBJ2-7; 7 bases are shared with TRBD2. This CDR3 region has 17 residues. Per germline, CDR1 SGDLS and CDR2 YYNGEE.